The TCR beta chain described here comes from a study of blood T cell repertoires in COVID-19. Background on the study: Acute and convalescent COVID-19 samples came from the United States, Italy and Spain. From T cells, B-cell-depleted T cells, or PBMCs came the material, which was cDNA or gDNA.

Trimming removed 7 bases from V and 5 bases from J, with 18 bases in between. The CDR3 covers 14 residues. Germline V gives CDR1 MNHEY, CDR2 SVGAGI. Methods used by the authors: Scientists estimated how many nucleated cells there were by amplifying reference gene primers. Data came from immunoSEQ multiplex PCR; TCRdb stores just in-frame clones and leaves some out. For V, J and clone size, that table is used; D and trimming come from the DNA. This table has 450,000 or so clones, approximately 89% appearing once. Seattle patients were enrolled while actively infected and followed longitudinally. The sequence derives from a man between 18 and 35 years old with COVID-19, enrolled during active disease. The chain couples TRBV6-5 to TRBJ2-7; possible D gene TRBD1, 7 bases. Sequences were obtained from peripheral blood. For the CDR3, the DNA is TGTGCCAGCACAGGGGGTGGGGGGCTACACGAGCAGTACTTC. It is translated as CASTGGGGLHEQYF.